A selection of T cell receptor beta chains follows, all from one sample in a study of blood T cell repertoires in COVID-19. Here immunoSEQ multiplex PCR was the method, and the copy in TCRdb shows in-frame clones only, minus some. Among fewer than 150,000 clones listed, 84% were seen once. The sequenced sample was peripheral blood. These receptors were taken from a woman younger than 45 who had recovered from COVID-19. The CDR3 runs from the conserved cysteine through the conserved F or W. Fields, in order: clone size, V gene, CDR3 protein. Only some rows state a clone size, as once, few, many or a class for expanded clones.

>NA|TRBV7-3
CASSLVRTPYEEQYF
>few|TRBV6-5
CASSYFLAGAQETQYF
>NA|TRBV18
CASSPDRDAEAFF
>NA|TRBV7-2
CASSLNRGLTGELFF
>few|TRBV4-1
CASSQEKLLSSYEQYF
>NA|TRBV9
CASSGGRGDTEAFF
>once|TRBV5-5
CASETGYSGNTIYF
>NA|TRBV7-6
CASSLGAGAGTGYEQYF
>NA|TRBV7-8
CASSFPGGGQPQHF
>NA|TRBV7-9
CASSLRTNEKLFF
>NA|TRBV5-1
CASSLGFGRGNTEAFF
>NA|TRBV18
CASSPIPTGELFF
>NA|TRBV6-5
CASSYSKNTEAFF
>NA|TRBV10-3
CAISPTGREAGYTF
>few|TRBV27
CASSSNTDTQYF
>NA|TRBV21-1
CASRTGQNTEAFF
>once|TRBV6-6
CASSPVGAGGPNF
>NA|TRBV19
CASSIDSYSEQFF
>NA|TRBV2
CASREQGSTGELFF
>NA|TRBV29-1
CSVAQRLYNEQFF
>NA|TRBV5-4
CASSRDSDTEAFF
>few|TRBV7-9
CASSLYRGQIRFYQETQYF
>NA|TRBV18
CASSPDRVSGNTIYF
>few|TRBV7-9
CASTSRNRGDTDTQYF
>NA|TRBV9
CASSVAGARSEQFF
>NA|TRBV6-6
CASTPSFGGSYEQYF
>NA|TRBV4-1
CASSPYGASSNEQFF
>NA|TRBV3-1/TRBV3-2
CASSQDLGLDLFDTQYF
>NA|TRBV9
CASSDSPGLASSPQETQYF
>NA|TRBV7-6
CASSTAPKAGLGEQYF
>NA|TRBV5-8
CASSLFRTSFSYNEQFF
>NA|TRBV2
CASSEEAGAAYEQYF